These 10 T cell receptor beta chains were sequenced from one sample in a study of beta chain features in type 1 diabetes (dated 2018 in TCRdb). For these receptors, no antigen is known. The paper as a whole reports these results and caveats: Type 1 diabetes patients showed a moderate but significant shortening of TCRB CDR3 length in all four CD4+ subsets.

Receptor libraries were prepared by the immunoSEQ multiplex PCR assay. The High Capacity cDNA Reverse Transcription Kit was used to reverse transcribe all of the isolated RNA, meaning that expressed TCRB transcripts were what got sequenced. Imported from immuneACCESS, the table was reduced by TCRdb to in-frame sequences with V and J called. These copies leave out some clones; in studies compared against another copy, an unresolved V gene accounts for under half, and the cause of the remainder is not known. The sample yields about 120,000 clones; 15% to 20% were counted once. The top ten clones comprise 2.6% of the sample. Source material: central memory CD4+ T cells from blood. The receptor set was obtained from a man aged 18 to 30 with type 1 diabetes.

This clone was counted only a few times. J is TRBJ2-5 and V is TRBV5-6; D tentatively reads TRBD1 or TRBD2 (5 bases each). Per germline, CDR1 SGHDT and CDR2 YYEEEE. There are 14 residues in the CDR3. V was clipped by 1 base and J by 4 bases, with 11 bases between them. The CDR3: CASSLRGAGETQYF. As DNA, the CDR3 is TGTGCCAGCAGCTTGAGAGGGGCGGGAGAGACCCAGTACTTC.

The V gene is TRBV30, the J gene TRBJ1-1, with D possibly TRBD1 on 5 matching bases. The ends were cut back, 4 bases at V and 0 bases at J, with 12 bases in the middle. The CDR3 spans 14 residues. CDR1 GTSNPN and CDR2 SVGIG come from the germline V gene (reference sequence). This CDR3 is CAWTRGTLNTEAFF. For the CDR3, the DNA is TGTGCCTGGACCCGGGGGACGTTGAACACTGAAGCTTTCTTT.

On this clone: One junction end disagrees with the germline gene, perhaps due to a read error. The chain carries TRBV18 and TRBJ1-1, with 7 bases fitting TRBD1. The CDR3 is 16 residues long. Germline V gene data show CDR1 as KGHSH and CDR2 as LQKENI. The CDR3 reads CASSLTQGGTNTEAFF. The CDR3 region has the DNA TGTGCCAGTTCACTCACCCAGGGGGGCACGAACACTGAAGCTTTCTTT.

The rearrangement links TRBV2 to TRBJ2-5; no definite D call. CDR1 SNHLY and CDR2 FYNNEI come from the germline V gene. This CDR3 contains 14 residues. Trimming left V 5 bases short and J 2 bases short, with 12 bases between. CDR3 sequence (DNA): TGTGCCAGCAGTAGGCAGGCGCTACAAGAGACCCAGTACTTC. Translating gives CASSRQALQETQYF.

The chain employs TRBV30 and TRBJ1-4, with a tentative D call TRBD1 (5 bases). This CDR3 region has 12 residues. Trimming shortened V by 5 bases and J by 8 bases, and 12 bases separated the two germline ends. CDR1 is GTSNPN and CDR2 is SVGIG in the germline V gene (reference sequence). CDR3 in amino acids: CAWGQGGEKLFF. The CDR3 DNA reads as TGTGCCTGGGGGCAGGGAGGGGAAAAACTGTTTTTT.

V gene TRBV2 combines with J gene TRBJ1-6; D not resolved. The CDR3 is made up of 13 amino acids. Trimming pared 0 bases from V and 10 bases from J, leaving 7 bases between. Per the germline V gene, CDR1 is SNHLY and CDR2 is FYNNEI. The CDR3 bases are TGTGCCAGCAGTGAAGCCGTAGGCTCACCCCTCCACTTT. Amino acids: CASSEAVGSPLHF.

J is TRBJ1-2 and V is TRBV7-9; D possibly corresponds to TRBD1 (6 bases). V was clipped by 2 bases and J by 7 bases, with 14 bases between them. Germline loops: CDR1 SEHNR, CDR2 FQNEAQ (reference sequence). The CDR3 runs 14 residues. For the CDR3, the DNA is TGTGCCAGCAGCTTATCAGCAGGGGTGCCTGGCTACACCTTC. Translated: CASSLSAGVPGYTF.

In regard to this clone: In the same sample, other DNA sequences code for this CDR3. The J gene is TRBJ2-1, the V gene TRBV7-2; 10 nucleotides match TRBD2. The V and J ends lost 5 bases and 6 bases, in that order; junction bases with no gene match: 1. Looked up from germline, CDR1 is SGHTA and CDR2 is FQGNSA. CDR3 size: 13 residues. The CDR3 DNA reads as TGTGCCAGCAGCCGGACTAGCGGCAATGAGCAGTTCTTC. This encodes CASSRTSGNEQFF.

This clone appeared a few times. The rearrangement uses TRBV4-3 and TRBJ2-4; D is unclear. The CDR3 runs 15 residues. Trimming stripped 0 bases from V and 3 bases from J, with 9 bases between. Germline V gene data show CDR1 as LGHNA and CDR2 as YSLEER. The CDR3 coding sequence is TGCGCCAGCAGCCAAGATACAAACAACAAAAACATTCAGTACTTC. Protein sequence: CASSQDTNNKNIQYF.

This clone was observed a few times. V is TRBV7-9 and J is TRBJ1-2; no firm D call. Germline V gene data show CDR1 as SEHNR and CDR2 as FQNEAQ (reference sequence). Trimming left V 0 bases short and J 7 bases short, with 9 bases between. The CDR3 runs to 13 residues. The CDR3 region has the DNA TGTGCCAGCAGCTTAGCCAGGAACCCTGGCTACACCTTC. Translation: CASSLARNPGYTF.